Below, 12 T cell receptor beta chains from the same sample are listed, as sequenced in a study of human T cells and chemical hapten exposure. TCRdb processed the RACE reads anew with MiXCR; each CDR3 protein has one entry. This table holds some 110,000 distinct CDR3 sequences, approximately 12% found once. The time point: pre-sensitization, week 0. Documented treatment: therapeutic diphenylcyclopropenone sensitization with weekly scalp DPC. The sample in question was whole blood, obtained in connection with sensitization to the hapten diphenylcyclopropenone (DPC). These receptors all stem from a woman aged 50 to 60 with alopecia areata. Some clones in this sample may be carry-over from other donors' samples.

The table lists this clonotype with a few counts. The CDR3 protein is CASSLAASNYEQYF. CDR3 coding DNA: TGTGCCAGCAGCTTAGCCGCGTCGAACTACGAGCAGTACTTC. The chain has TRBV7-2 and TRBJ2-7; no clear D gene. Germline CDR1 is SGHTA and CDR2 is FQGNSA. CDR3 length: 14 residues. Between the trimmed V and J ends, which lost 0 bases and 3 bases, there was a span of 9 bases.

The V call is TRBV18, the J call TRBJ2-5; unclear D gene. The CDR3 length is 14 residues. V lost 3 bases and J 5 bases, leaving 13 bases between the germline ends. Germline CDR1 KGHSH, CDR2 LQKENI. CDR3 nucleotide sequence: TGTGCCAGCTCACCGGGCGGTGCCCCGGAGACCCAGTACTTC. Its protein product is CASSPGGAPETQYF.

Only a few counts were recorded for this clonotype. The CDR3, as DNA: TGTGCCAGCGGCCCACAGGGGGCGGCGGGTTTAGCAGATACGCAGTATTTT. It specifies CASGPQGAAGLADTQYF. The chain has TRBV28 and TRBJ2-3, with 9 bases that match TRBD1. There are 17 residues in the CDR3. CDR1 and CDR2 from the germline V gene are MDHEN and SYDVKM. J lost 4 bases, V lost 8 bases, and 16 bases had no gene match.

This clonotype was found many times. The DNA for the CDR3 is TGTGCCAGTAGTGCGGACAGCAACATTCAGTACTTC. Amino acid sequence: CASSADSNIQYF. The gene calls are TRBV19 and TRBJ2-4; D is perhaps TRBD1 (6 bases). Germline V lookup: CDR1 LNHDA, CDR2 SQIVND (reference sequence). Trimming removed 5 bases from V and 7 bases from J, with 9 bases in between. The CDR3 has 12 amino acids.

The chain uses TRBV28 and TRBJ2-2; 8 bases agree with TRBD2. V was clipped by 4 bases and J by 8 bases; unmatched bases: 12. Germline V gene data show CDR1 as MDHEN and CDR2 as SYDVKM. CDR3 length: 16 residues. CDR3: CASSSPAGGRTGELFF. The CDR3 DNA follows: TGTGCCAGCAGTTCTCCCGCGGGAGGCCGGACGGGGGAGCTGTTTTTT.

This chain joins TRBV6-5 and TRBJ1-5, with TRBD1 as a possible D gene (6 bases). The V gene lost 5 bases and the J gene lost 7 bases, with 12 bases spanning the gap. The CDR3 is 13 amino acids. Germline V gives CDR1 MNHEY, CDR2 SVGAGI. This CDR3 reads CASSPAGGQPQHF. The CDR3 DNA sequence: TGTGCCAGCAGTCCCGCGGGGGGCCAGCCCCAGCATTTT.

This clonotype was observed a few times. The rearrangement links TRBV28 to TRBJ2-3; unclear D gene. This CDR3 contains 12 residues. V dropped 5 bases and J dropped 6 bases, with 9 bases sitting between them. From germline, CDR1 is MDHEN and CDR2 SYDVKM. In DNA form, the CDR3 reads TGTGCCAGCAGTCTGAATGGGGATACGCAGTATTTT. Amino acid sequence: CASSLNGDTQYF.

The chain joins TRBV2 to TRBJ2-7; possible D gene TRBD1, 5 bases. The CDR3 is 14 residues long. The germline V and J ends were trimmed by 5 bases and 3 bases, with 14 bases remaining between them. The germline gives CDR1 SNHLY, CDR2 FYNNEI. This CDR3 is CASSSTAQVYEQYF. CDR3 sequence (DNA): TGTGCCAGCAGTTCGACAGCGCAAGTCTACGAGCAGTACTTC.

This clonotype was observed a handful of times. This chain joins TRBV19 and TRBJ1-5; 12 nucleotides match TRBD1. The V gene's germline CDR1 is LNHDA and CDR2 SQIVND (reference sequence). The CDR3 is 16 amino acids. The trim removed 7 bases at V and 3 bases at J, leaving 7 bases unmatched. The DNA for the CDR3 is TGTGCCAGTACCGGGGACAGGGGGCGAAACAATCAGCCCCAGCATTTT. It encodes CASTGDRGRNNQPQHF.

This clonotype was seen a handful of times. The chain carries TRBV7-9 and TRBJ2-2; no definite D call. The V and J ends lost 5 bases and 1 base respectively, with 11 bases between them. This CDR3 is built from 15 residues. Looked up from germline, CDR1 is SEHNR and CDR2 is FQNEAQ (reference sequence). CDR3 region: CASSQNPRNTGELFF. CDR3 sequence (DNA): TGTGCCAGCAGCCAAAACCCCCGGAACACCGGGGAGCTGTTTTTT.

This clonotype has a handful of counts. This sequence joins TRBV2 and TRBJ2-5; 8 bases fit TRBD1. Trimming took 6 bases from V and 4 from J; bases not matched to a gene: 7. Per germline, CDR1 SNHLY and CDR2 FYNNEI. The CDR3 totals 14 residues. CDR3 nucleotide sequence: TGTGCCAGCAGCGGACAGGGATTAGGAGAGACCCAGTACTTC. Protein product: CASSGQGLGETQYF.

This clonotype occurred a few times. This chain connects TRBV18 to TRBJ2-3; D gene ambiguous. In germline, CDR1 is KGHSH, CDR2 LQKENI. V lost 6 bases and J lost 0, with 13 bases in between. CDR3 size: 15 residues. For the CDR3, the DNA is TGTGCCAGCTCTAGGTCATCGGTTAGCACAGATACGCAGTATTTT. It specifies CASSRSSVSTDTQYF.